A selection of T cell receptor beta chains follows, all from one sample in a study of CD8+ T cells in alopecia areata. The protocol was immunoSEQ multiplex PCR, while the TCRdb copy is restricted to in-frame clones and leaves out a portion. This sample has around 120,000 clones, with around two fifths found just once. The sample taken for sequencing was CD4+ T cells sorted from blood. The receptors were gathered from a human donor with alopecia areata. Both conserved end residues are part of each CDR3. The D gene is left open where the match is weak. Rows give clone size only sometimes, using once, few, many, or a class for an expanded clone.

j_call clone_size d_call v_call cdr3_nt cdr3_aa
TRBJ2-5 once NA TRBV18 TGTGCCAGCTCCTCTGGACGGACCCAAGAGACCCAGTACTTC CASSSGRTQETQYF
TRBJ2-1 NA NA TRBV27 TGTGCCAGCAGTTTATCGTCTAGTGGCAATGAGCAGTTCTTC CASSLSSSGNEQFF
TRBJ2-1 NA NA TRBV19 TGTGCCAGTATGGGGACCGCGGGATCGTACAATGAGCAGTTCTTC CASMGTAGSYNEQFF
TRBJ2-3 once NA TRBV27 TGTGCCAGCAGTTCGAGGGGCACAGATACGCAGTATTTT CASSSRGTDTQYF
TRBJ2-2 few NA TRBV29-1 TGCAGCGTTGTTCTCAGGGGACTGGCACACACCGGGGAGCTGTTTTTT CSVVLRGLAHTGELFF
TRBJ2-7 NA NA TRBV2 TGTGCCAGCGCAACAGGATCCTACGAGCAGTACTTC CASATGSYEQYF
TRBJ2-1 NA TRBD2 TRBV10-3 TGTGCCATCAGCGGACTAGCGGGGGACAATGAGCAGTTCTTC CAISGLAGDNEQFF
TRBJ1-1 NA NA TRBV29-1 TGCAGCGTTGACGTCTCAGCTGAAGCTTTCTTT CSVDVSAEAFF
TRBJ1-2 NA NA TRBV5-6 TGTGCCAGCAGCCCGGCGGACTTCTATGGCTACACCTTC CASSPADFYGYTF
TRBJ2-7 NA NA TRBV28 TGTGCCAGCAGTCCCCTCCGGGAGCAGTACTTC CASSPLREQYF
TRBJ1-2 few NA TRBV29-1 TGCAGCGTTGGATTAGGGACTAACTATGGCTACACCTTC CSVGLGTNYGYTF
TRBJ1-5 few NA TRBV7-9 TGTGCCAGCAGCGCAAGCCAGGGGCATCAGCCCCAGCATTTT CASSASQGHQPQHF
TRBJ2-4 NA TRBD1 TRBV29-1 TGCAGCGTTTCTGACAGGGGAGCCAAAAACATTCAGTACTTC CSVSDRGAKNIQYF
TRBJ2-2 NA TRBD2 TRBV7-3 TGTGCCAGCAGCTTACTTCCTAGCGGGCCCGGGGAGCTGTTTTTT CASSLLPSGPGELFF
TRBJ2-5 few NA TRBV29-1 TGCAGCGTTGAGGAAGTGCGTGGGACCCAGTACTTC CSVEEVRGTQYF
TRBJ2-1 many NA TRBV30 TGTGCCTGGAACCGCGGACTACTCGGGGAGCAGTTCTTC CAWNRGLLGEQFF
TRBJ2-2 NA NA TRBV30 TGTGCCTATACGGGACAAAACACCGGGGAGCTGTTTTTT CAYTGQNTGELFF
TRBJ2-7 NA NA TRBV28 TGTGCCAGCACGCGACAGAGCACCTACGAGCAGTACTTC CASTRQSTYEQYF
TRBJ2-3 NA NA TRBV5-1 TGCGCCAGCAGCCTGGGGGTAGCGTCGGCAACAGATACGCAGTATTTT CASSLGVASATDTQYF
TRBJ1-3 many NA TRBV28 TGTGCCAGCAGTTCTTACAGGGGAAACACCATATATTTT CASSSYRGNTIYF
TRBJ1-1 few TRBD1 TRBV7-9 TGTGCCAGCACCGATAACGGACAGGAGAACACTGAAGCTTTCTTT CASTDNGQENTEAFF
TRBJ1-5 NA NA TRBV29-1 TGCAGCGTCGCGCGGGGTGGCAATCAGCCCCAGCATTTT CSVARGGNQPQHF
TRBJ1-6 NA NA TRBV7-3 TGTGCCAGCAGCCTTGAACAGTATAATTCACCCCTCCACTTT CASSLEQYNSPLHF
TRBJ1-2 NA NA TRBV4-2 TGTGCCAGCAGCCAAGTACCGGGTTCCTATGGCTACACCTTC CASSQVPGSYGYTF